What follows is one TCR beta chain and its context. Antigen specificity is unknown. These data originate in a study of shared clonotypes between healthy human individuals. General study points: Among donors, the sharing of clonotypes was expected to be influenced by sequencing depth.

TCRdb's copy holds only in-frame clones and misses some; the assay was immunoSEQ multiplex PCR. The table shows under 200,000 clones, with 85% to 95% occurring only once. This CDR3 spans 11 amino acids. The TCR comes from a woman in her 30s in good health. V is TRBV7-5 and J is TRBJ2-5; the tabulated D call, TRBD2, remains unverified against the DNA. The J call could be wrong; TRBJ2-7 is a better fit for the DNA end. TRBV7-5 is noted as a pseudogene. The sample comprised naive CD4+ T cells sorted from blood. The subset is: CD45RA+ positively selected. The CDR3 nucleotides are TGTGTCAGAAGCTTAGTGCCCGAGCAGTACTTC. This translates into CVRSLVPEQYF.